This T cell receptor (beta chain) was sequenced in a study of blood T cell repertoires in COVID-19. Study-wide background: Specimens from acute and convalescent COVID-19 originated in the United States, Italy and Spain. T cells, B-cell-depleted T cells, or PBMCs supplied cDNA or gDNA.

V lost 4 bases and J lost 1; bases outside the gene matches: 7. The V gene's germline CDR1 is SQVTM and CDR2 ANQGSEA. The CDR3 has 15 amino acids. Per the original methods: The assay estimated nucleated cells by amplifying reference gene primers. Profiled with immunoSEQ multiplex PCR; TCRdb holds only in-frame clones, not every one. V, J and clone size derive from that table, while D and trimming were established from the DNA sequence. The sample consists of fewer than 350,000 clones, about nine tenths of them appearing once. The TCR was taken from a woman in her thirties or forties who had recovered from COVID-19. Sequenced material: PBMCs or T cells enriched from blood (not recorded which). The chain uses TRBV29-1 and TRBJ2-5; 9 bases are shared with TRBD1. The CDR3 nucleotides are TGCAGCGTTGTGGGGGACAGGGTCGGCCAAGAGACCCAGTACTTC. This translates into CSVVGDRVGQETQYF.